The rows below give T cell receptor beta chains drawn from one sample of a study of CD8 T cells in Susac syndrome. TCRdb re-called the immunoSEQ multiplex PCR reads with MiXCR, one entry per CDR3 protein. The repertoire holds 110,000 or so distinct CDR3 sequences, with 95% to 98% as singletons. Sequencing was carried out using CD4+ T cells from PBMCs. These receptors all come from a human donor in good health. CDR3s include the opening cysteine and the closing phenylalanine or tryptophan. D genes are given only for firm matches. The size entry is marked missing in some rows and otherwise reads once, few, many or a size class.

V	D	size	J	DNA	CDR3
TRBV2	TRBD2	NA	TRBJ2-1	TGTGCCAGCAGTGACCTAGCGGATGAGCAGTTCTTC	CASSDLADEQFF
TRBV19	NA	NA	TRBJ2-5	TGTGCCAGTAGTATGGATCGAGGAGAGACCCAGTACTTC	CASSMDRGETQYF
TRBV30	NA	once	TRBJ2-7	TGTGCCTGGAGTTCAGGAACCTACGAGCAGTACTTC	CAWSSGTYEQYF
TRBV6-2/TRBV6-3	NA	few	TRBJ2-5	TGTGCCAGCAGTTACTACTCCCAAGAGACCCAGTACTTC	CASSYYSQETQYF
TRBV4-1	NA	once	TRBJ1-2	TGCGCCAGCAGCCAAGGTGTCACTAACTATGGCTACACCTTC	CASSQGVTNYGYTF
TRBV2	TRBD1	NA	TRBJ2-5	TGTGCCAGCAGTGCCGGGACAGGAACTCAAGAGACCCAGTACTTC	CASSAGTGTQETQYF
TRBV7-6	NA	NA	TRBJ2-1	TGTGCCAGCAGCTACAACAGGGCACGGAACAATGAGCAGTTCTTC	CASSYNRARNNEQFF
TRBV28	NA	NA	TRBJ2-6	TGTGCCAGCAGTTATGAGATAAACGCCAACGTCCTGACTTTC	CASSYEINANVLTF
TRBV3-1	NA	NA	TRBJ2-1	TGTGCCAGCAGCCTGTCTCGGACCACCTACAATGAGCAGTTCTTC	CASSLSRTTYNEQFF
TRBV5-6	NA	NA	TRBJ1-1	TGTGCCAGCAGCCGGACCGTGCTGATGAACACTGAAGCTTTCTTT	CASSRTVLMNTEAFF
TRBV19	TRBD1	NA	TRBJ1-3	TGTGCCAGCCGAAACCAGGGGGAGGCCCTCTCTGGAAACACCATATATTTT	CASRNQGEALSGNTIYF
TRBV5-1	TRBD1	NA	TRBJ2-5	TGCGCCAGCAGCCCGGACAGGGCGGGGGAGACCCAGTACTTC	CASSPDRAGETQYF
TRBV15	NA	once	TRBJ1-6	TGTGCCACCAGCCGTGACAGGAATTCACCCCTCCACTTT	CATSRDRNSPLHF
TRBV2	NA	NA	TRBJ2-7	TGTGCCAGCAAGTTGGAGGCGGTATCCTACGAGCAGTACTTC	CASKLEAVSYEQYF
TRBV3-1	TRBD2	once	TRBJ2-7	TGTGCCAGCAGCCGACGTGGGGCGGGGGAGAGCTACGAGCAGTACTTC	CASSRRGAGESYEQYF
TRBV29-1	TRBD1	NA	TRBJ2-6	TGCAGCGCCAGGACAGGGAGAGCTGGGGCCAACGTCCTGACTTTC	CSARTGRAGANVLTF
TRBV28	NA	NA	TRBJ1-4	TGTGCCAGCAGTCCCGGACAGTCTAATGAAAAACTGTTTTTT	CASSPGQSNEKLFF
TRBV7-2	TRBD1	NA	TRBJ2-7	TGTGCCAGCAGCCCCCGACAGGGGGCCTCCTACGAGCAGTACTTC	CASSPRQGASYEQYF
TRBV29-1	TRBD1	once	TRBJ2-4	TGCAGCGTTTGTACCGGGACAGGGGGCTGGTCAGCCAAAAACATTCAGTACTTC	CSVCTGTGGWSAKNIQYF
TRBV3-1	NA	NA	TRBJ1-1	TGTGCCAGCAGCCAAGTGGACACTGAAGCTTTCTTT	CASSQVDTEAFF
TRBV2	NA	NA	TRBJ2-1	TGTGCCAGCAGTCCGAACCCTCAGTCTGAGCAGTTCTTC	CASSPNPQSEQFF
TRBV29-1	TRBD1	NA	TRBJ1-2	TGCAGCGTTGGCGGACAGGCATATGGCTACACCTTC	CSVGGQAYGYTF
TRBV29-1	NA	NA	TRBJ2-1	TGCAGCGTTGGGGCAGGAGGGTTCCACAATGAGCAGTTCTTC	CSVGAGGFHNEQFF
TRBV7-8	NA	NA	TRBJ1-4	TGTGCCAGCAGCTTAGCAGGGGCGCGAAATGAAAAACTGTTTTTT	CASSLAGARNEKLFF
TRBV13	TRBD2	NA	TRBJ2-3	TGTGCCAGCAGCTTTACGGGACTAGCGGTAACAAAACGCTACACAGATACGCAGTATTTT	CASSFTGLAVTKRYTDTQYF
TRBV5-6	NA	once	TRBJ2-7	TGCGCCAGCAGCTTCGGCGTCTACGAGCAGTACTTC	CASSFGVYEQYF
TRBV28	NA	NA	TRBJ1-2	TGTGCCAGCAGCCTCAATCAGGTCGTTGGCGGCTACACCTTC	CASSLNQVVGGYTF